This passage covers 10 T cell receptor beta chains from one sample sequenced in a study of T cell changes during pregnancy in multiple sclerosis. Here immunoSEQ multiplex PCR was the method, and the copy in TCRdb shows in-frame clones only, minus some. The sample has some 110,000 clones; just under 95% are singletons. This material consisted of peripheral blood, taken after pregnancy. Receptors were obtained from a female donor with multiple sclerosis, enrolled in a pregnancy study.

A note on this clone: The junction shows a germline mismatch at one end, possibly a read error. The chain links TRBV5-1 to TRBJ2-7; 11 nucleotides align to TRBD2. CDR1 SGHRS and CDR2 YFSETQ come from the germline V gene. This CDR3 has 14 residues. The CDR3: CASSSGTSGRALAF. For the CDR3, the DNA is TGCGCCAGCAGCTCGGGGACTAGCGGCCGCGCACTTGCCTTC.

This chain joins TRBV6-1 and TRBJ1-2, with a weak D call TRBD1 (5 bases). The germline CDR1 and CDR2 sequences are MNHNS and SASEGT. The V end lost 8 bases, the J end lost 2 bases, and 15 bases lay between the germline ends. The CDR3 runs 14 residues. The CDR3 is CASGGVLFNYGYTF. In DNA form, the CDR3 reads TGTGCCAGCGGGGGGGTTTTGTTCAACTATGGCTACACCTTC.

This clone was found once. This chain connects TRBV19 to TRBJ2-5; 10 nucleotides line up with TRBD2. Germline V gene sequence: CDR1 LNHDA, CDR2 SQIVND (reference sequence). V lost 2 bases, J lost 4 bases, and 1 base stayed unmatched. The CDR3 covers 14 residues. The DNA for the CDR3 is TGTGCCAGTAGTATACTAGCGGGAGCAGAGACCCAGTACTTC. Translation: CASSILAGAETQYF.

CDR3 bases: TGTGCCAGCAGTGAGTTGGGCAACTCTGGGGCCAACGTCCTGACTTTC. Translated: CASSELGNSGANVLTF. The chain has TRBV2 and TRBJ2-6; D remains ambiguous. Trimming removed 3 bases from V and 0 bases from J, with 9 bases in between. The CDR3 consists of 16 residues. In germline, CDR1 is SNHLY, CDR2 FYNNEI.

The chain couples TRBV5-6 to TRBJ1-4, with D possibly being TRBD1 (5 bases). The V and J ends lost 0 bases and 5 bases respectively, with 14 bases between them. Germline values: CDR1 SGHDT, CDR2 YYEEEE. The CDR3 spans 16 residues. CDR3 loop: CASSLGAGWANEKLFF. The CDR3 coding sequence is TGTGCCAGCAGCTTGGGGGCAGGGTGGGCCAATGAAAAACTGTTTTTT.

CDR3 sequence: CASSPRTGLSLMNTEAFF. CDR3 in DNA: TGTGCCAGCTCACCACGGACAGGGCTCTCCCTGATGAACACTGAAGCTTTCTTT. This rearrangement joins TRBV18 to TRBJ1-1, with 8 bases fitting TRBD1. The germline V gene has CDR1 KGHSH and CDR2 LQKENI. This CDR3 has 18 amino acids. V shed 1 base and J 0 bases; nucleotides not matched to a gene: 10.

The V gene is TRBV19, the J gene TRBJ1-2, with D possibly TRBD1 on 5 matching bases. The CDR3 is 12 amino acids. Trimming cost V 5 bases and J 5 bases, with 9 bases left between them. Germline CDR1 LNHDA, CDR2 SQIVND (reference sequence). CDR3 nucleotide sequence: TGTGCCAGTAGTCTCAGACAGTATGGCTACACCTTC. This sequence encodes CASSLRQYGYTF.

This chain joins TRBV18 and TRBJ1-5; perhaps TRBD1 as D (5 bases). The CDR3 has 18 amino acids. Deletions cut 0 bases from V and 0 bases from J, with 15 bases between. Germline V gives CDR1 KGHSH, CDR2 LQKENI. The CDR3, as DNA: TGTGCCAGCTCACCACCCGGGCTATCAGGGTATAGCAATCAGCCCCAGCATTTT. This sequence encodes CASSPPGLSGYSNQPQHF. The whole variable domain, remainder taken from reference TRBV18 and TRBJ1-5, is NAGVMQNPRHLVRRRGQEARLRCSPMKGHSHVYWYRQLPEEGLKFMVYLQKENIIDESGMPKERFSAEFPKEGPSILRIQQVVRGDSAAYFCASSPPGLSGYSNQPQHFGDGTRLSIL.

The chain links TRBV2 to TRBJ1-5; a weak D match, TRBD1 (6 bases). Germline loops: CDR1 SNHLY, CDR2 FYNNEI. This CDR3 spans 15 amino acids. V dropped 6 bases and J dropped 3 bases, with 15 bases sitting between them. The CDR3 loop reads CASSGRGGPNQPQHF. The CDR3 DNA reads TGTGCCAGCAGCGGGAGGGGGGGACCCAATCAGCCCCAGCATTTT.

This clone was seen a single time. The CDR3 region is CASSSTRTNEQYF. CDR3 nucleotide sequence: TGTGCCAGCAGCTCGACTAGGACGAACGAGCAGTACTTC. The rearrangement uses TRBV5-4 and TRBJ2-7, with D perhaps matching TRBD2 (6 bases). CDR3 length equals 13 residues. Trimming left V 3 bases short and J 5 bases short, with 12 bases between. CDR1 and CDR2 from the germline V gene are SGHNT and YYREEE (reference sequence).